The sequence of this T cell receptor beta chain was determined in a study of CD8 T cells in ankylosing spondylitis. Points from the study as a whole: Among TCR beta sequences, a motif of several highly homologous variants appeared characteristic of ankylosing spondylitis blood.

Making use of molecular barcodes, quantitative 5'-RACE generated TCR beta libraries. TCRdb reprocessed the 5' RACE reads via MiXCR and lists one record per CDR3 protein. The data hold more than 250,000 distinct CDR3 sequences, with roughly 8% observed a single time. At least ten counts were recorded for this clonotype. Its antigen remains unknown. Germline V gives CDR1 MNHEY, CDR2 SVGAGI. The germline V and J ends were trimmed by 3 bases and 7 bases, with 16 bases remaining between them. CDR3 length: 16 amino acids. Sequencing was done on a sample of blood, either unsorted or a sorted T cell fraction (not recorded which). The receptor was derived from a male donor with ankylosing spondylitis. The chain joins TRBV6-5 to TRBJ1-6, with TRBD1 as a possible D gene (6 bases). CDR3: CASSYAPGVGNSPLHF. In DNA, the CDR3 is TGTGCCAGCAGTTATGCCCCAGGGGTGGGGAATTCACCCCTCCACTTT.